This T cell receptor beta chain emerged from a study of blood T cell repertoires in COVID-19. For the study at large: Both acute and convalescent COVID-19 samples were obtained from the United States, Italy and Spain.

Per the original data handling: Amplifying reference gene primers gave estimates of nucleated cell counts. Sequenced by immunoSEQ multiplex PCR; TCRdb stores in-frame clones only, minus some. The V and J calls and clone size were taken over from that table, and D and trimming were inferred from the DNA. The data show about 250,000 clones, about 90% seen once. This CDR3 has 10 amino acids. The germline gives CDR1 DFQATT, CDR2 SNEGSKA (reference sequence). V was clipped by 6 bases and J by 5 bases, with 8 bases between them. This chain connects TRBV20-1 to TRBJ2-7, with no clear D. The TCR sequence derives from a man in his late teens or twenties with active or convalescent COVID-19. Sequencing input: peripheral blood. The CDR3 nucleotides read TGCAGTGCATTACTCGACGAGCAGTACTTC. Amino acids: CSALLDEQYF.